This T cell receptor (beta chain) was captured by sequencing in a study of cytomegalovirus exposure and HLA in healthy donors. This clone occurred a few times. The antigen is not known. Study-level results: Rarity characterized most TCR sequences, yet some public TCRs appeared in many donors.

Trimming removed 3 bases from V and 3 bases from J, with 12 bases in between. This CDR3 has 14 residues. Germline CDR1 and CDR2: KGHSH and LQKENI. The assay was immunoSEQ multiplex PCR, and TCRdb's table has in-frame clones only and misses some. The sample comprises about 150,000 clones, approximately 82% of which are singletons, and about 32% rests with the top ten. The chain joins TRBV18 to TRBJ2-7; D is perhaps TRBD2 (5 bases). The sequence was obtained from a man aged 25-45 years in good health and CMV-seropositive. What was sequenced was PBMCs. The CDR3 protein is CASSPASGNYEQYF. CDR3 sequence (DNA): TGTGCCAGCTCACCTGCCTCGGGGAACTACGAGCAGTACTTC.